Listed here are 23 T cell receptor beta chains from one sample, sequenced in a study of CD8 T cells in Susac syndrome. An input of about 0.5 to 1 ug of RNA was subjected to reverse transcription using random hexamers. From the immunoSEQ multiplex PCR reads, TCRdb called clonotypes with MiXCR, one entry per CDR3 protein. The data hold approximately 53,000 distinct CDR3 sequences, with approximately 93% observed a single time. The sample consisted of CD8+ T cells from PBMCs. The receptor set was obtained from a human donor with multiple sclerosis.

The chain carries TRBV5-4 and TRBJ2-1; 7 nucleotides line up with TRBD2. This CDR3 has 14 amino acids. V shed 0 bases, J shed 5 bases, and the junction held 2 bases outside the gene matches. In germline, CDR1 is SGHNT, CDR2 YYREEE (reference sequence). The CDR3, as DNA: TGTGCCAGCAGCTTGGGGACTAGGGACAATGAGCAGTTCTTC. Its protein is CASSLGTRDNEQFF.

The chain has TRBV7-9 and TRBJ2-7; TRBD1 is a possible D gene (5 bases). The CDR3 is 15 residues long. V lost 4 bases to trimming and J lost 3 bases, with 16 bases between them. CDR1 SEHNR and CDR2 FQNEAQ come from the germline V gene (reference sequence). CDR3 loop: CASSSHRLLFYEQYF. The CDR3 nucleotides read TGTGCCAGCAGCTCGCACAGGTTACTTTTCTACGAGCAGTACTTC.

The V and J genes are TRBV25-1 and TRBJ2-5; D not certain. The CDR3 has 17 residues. Germline V gene data show CDR1 as MGHDK and CDR2 as SYGVNS. Trimming removed 3 bases at V and 1 base at J, with 18 bases between. The CDR3, as DNA: TGTGCCAGCAGTGACTACACCTTCTCATACGGCCAAGAGACCCAGTACTTC. It yields the protein CASSDYTFSYGQETQYF.

CDR3: CASSFWDGGSYEQYF. CDR3 in DNA: TGTGCCAGCAGCTTCTGGGACGGTGGGAGCTACGAGCAGTACTTC. V is TRBV7-9 and J is TRBJ2-7, with D perhaps TRBD1 or TRBD2 (5 bases each). Per the germline V gene, CDR1 is SEHNR and CDR2 is FQNEAQ (reference sequence). Trimming pared 3 bases from V and 3 bases from J, leaving 15 bases between. The CDR3 has 15 amino acids.

The gene calls are TRBV7-9 and TRBJ1-1, with D tentatively TRBD1 (5 bases). Per the germline V gene, CDR1 is SEHNR and CDR2 is FQNEAQ (reference sequence). CDR3 size: 14 residues. With 2 bases removed from V and 3 bases from J, the gap between germline ends came to 10 bases. The CDR3 coding sequence is TGTGCCAGCAGCTTAAGGGGTATGGACACTGAAGCTTTCTTT. Its translation is CASSLRGMDTEAFF.

This clonotype was recorded only once. The chain couples TRBV9 to TRBJ2-5; 8 bases align to TRBD2. Germline V gene sequence: CDR1 SGDLS, CDR2 YYNGEE. The CDR3 has 13 residues. J gave up 3 bases and V 6 bases, and 4 bases lay outside the gene matches. For the CDR3, the DNA is TGTGCCAGCACCCAGCGGGGGAAAGAGACCCAGTACTTC. The encoded protein is CASTQRGKETQYF.

The chain uses TRBV12-3 or TRBV12-4 and TRBJ2-7; D gene unclear. The ends were cut back, 2 bases at V and 1 base at J, with 9 bases in the middle. This CDR3 has 14 amino acids. The CDR3 nucleotides read TGTGCCAGCAGTTTACTAACGGGTTCCTACGAGCAGTACTTC. This codes for CASSLLTGSYEQYF.

V gene TRBV29-1 combines with J gene TRBJ2-7; D unclear. This CDR3 comprises 13 residues. Germline V CDR1 and CDR2: SQVTM, ANQGSEA. V was clipped by 5 bases and J by 0 bases, with 11 bases between them. Here the CDR3 reads CSVFVPHSYEQYF. CDR3 nucleotide sequence: TGCAGCGTTTTCGTTCCCCACTCCTACGAGCAGTACTTC.

The chain joins TRBV27 to TRBJ2-1; TRBD1 might be the D (6 bases). Germline V gives CDR1 MNHEY, CDR2 SMNVEV (reference sequence). The CDR3 spans 13 residues. The V end was cut by 2 bases, the J end by 8 bases, with 10 bases between. CDR3 DNA sequence: TGTGCCAGCAGTTTAGCCAGGGGCTATGAGCAGTTCTTC. It codes for CASSLARGYEQFF.

The V call is TRBV19, the J call TRBJ1-1; 8 nucleotides agree with TRBD1. The V and J ends lost 2 bases and 6 bases, in that order; junction bases with no gene match: 8. Germline loops: CDR1 LNHDA, CDR2 SQIVND (reference sequence). The CDR3 has 15 residues. The CDR3 nucleotides are TGTGCCAGTAGTATAAGCCAGGGGGCCCTTCCTGAAGCTTTCTTT. Its protein product is CASSISQGALPEAFF.

CDR3 in amino acids: CASSEPSGYYGYTF. The CDR3 nucleotides are TGTGCCAGCAGTGAACCCTCAGGGTACTATGGCTACACCTTC. The chain joins TRBV25-1 to TRBJ1-2; TRBD1 might be the D (5 bases). The CDR3 spans 14 residues. Germline CDR1 MGHDK, CDR2 SYGVNS. V was trimmed by 2 bases and J by 3 bases, leaving 10 bases between them.

The chain employs TRBV19 and TRBJ1-2; TRBD1 is a possible D gene (5 bases). The V gene's germline CDR1 is LNHDA and CDR2 SQIVND (reference sequence). This CDR3 contains 14 residues. Deletions cut 6 bases from V and 5 bases from J, with 16 bases between. The CDR3 sequence: CASRPQLGQYGYTF. CDR3 coding DNA: TGTGCCAGTAGGCCCCAATTGGGGCAGTATGGCTACACCTTC.

In this sample, this clonotype turned up once. The chain is built from TRBV4-1 and TRBJ2-3; the D gene is possibly TRBD2 (5 bases). The germline CDR1 and CDR2 sequences are MGHRA and YSYEKL. This CDR3 contains 14 residues. V lost 1 base, J lost 1 base, and 6 bases lay in between. CDR3 nucleotide sequence: TGCGCCAGCAGCCAAGCGGAGGGCACAGATACGCAGTATTTT. Amino acids: CASSQAEGTDTQYF.

The chain recombines TRBV20-1 with TRBJ2-1, with D perhaps TRBD2 (6 bases). This CDR3 is built from 15 residues. V was clipped by 4 bases and J by 8 bases, with 21 bases between them. Germline CDR1 and CDR2: DFQATT and SNEGSKA (reference sequence). CDR3 residues: CSAKFPQGGTYEQFF. CDR3 coding DNA: TGCAGTGCTAAATTCCCCCAGGGAGGAACTTATGAGCAGTTCTTC.

This chain links TRBV7-8 with TRBJ2-3, with 9 positions matching TRBD2. Germline CDR1 and CDR2: SGHVS and FQNEAQ. The CDR3 is 16 residues long. The junction had 7 bases not matched to a gene; V was cut back by 6 bases and J by 0 bases. The CDR3 nucleotides are TGTGCCAGCAGTCCGGGTCTAGCGGGGAGCACAGATACGCAGTATTTT. Translated, it gives CASSPGLAGSTDTQYF.

This chain connects TRBV19 to TRBJ1-2, with a possible D match to TRBD1 (6 bases). The CDR3 has 16 residues. Trimming pared 4 bases from V and 6 bases from J, leaving 21 bases between. The germline V gene encodes CDR1 LNHDA and CDR2 SQIVND (reference sequence). The CDR3 region is CASSTAPGQPRDGYTF. CDR3 in DNA: TGTGCCAGTAGTACTGCACCGGGACAACCAAGGGATGGCTACACCTTC.

This clonotype was seen just once. The chain links TRBV15 to TRBJ1-5; no firm D call. This CDR3 is 15 amino acids long. Germline values: CDR1 LNHNV, CDR2 YYDKDF (reference sequence). The V gene lost 5 bases and the J gene lost 0 bases, with 11 bases spanning the gap. CDR3 coding DNA: TGTGCCACCAGCGGCACGGCTTATAGCAATCAGCCCCAGCATTTT. This gives the protein CATSGTAYSNQPQHF.

V and J are TRBV6-4 and TRBJ2-3; D perhaps matches TRBD2 (5 bases). V lost 6 bases and J lost 4, with 11 bases in between. Looked up from germline, CDR1 is MRHNA and CDR2 is SNTAGT. The CDR3 spans 13 residues. CDR3 sequence reads: CASSLSEADTQYF. DNA for the CDR3: TGTGCCAGCAGCCTATCGGAGGCAGATACGCAGTATTTT.

This rearrangement joins TRBV20-1 to TRBJ2-7; TRBD1 matches at 10 bases. Germline CDR1 is DFQATT and CDR2 is SNEGSKA (reference sequence). The CDR3 covers 12 residues. DNA of the CDR3: TGCAGCCCCGGGACAGGGGATTACGAGCAGTACTTC. It yields the protein CSPGTGDYEQYF.

The chain couples TRBV9 to TRBJ2-4; D uncertain. This CDR3 contains 14 residues. From germline, CDR1 is SGDLS and CDR2 YYNGEE. Trimming stripped 3 bases from V and 7 bases from J, with 14 bases between. CDR3: CASSAQLGPNIQYF. For the CDR3, the DNA is TGTGCCAGCAGCGCGCAATTGGGCCCGAACATTCAGTACTTC.

V and J are TRBV28 and TRBJ2-5; either TRBD1 or TRBD2 may fit D (6 bases each). The CDR3 is 14 residues long. CDR1 is MDHEN and CDR2 is SYDVKM in the germline V gene. V lost 7 bases, J lost 5 bases, and 17 bases lay in between. The DNA of the CDR3 is TGTGCCAGCACCTTAGTAGGGGGGCGGGAGACCCAGTACTTC. Translation: CASTLVGGRETQYF. Full variable domain (missing parts from reference TRBV28 and TRBJ2-5): DVKVTQSSRYLVKRTGEKVFLECVQDMDHENMFWYRQDPGLGLRLIYFSYDVKMKEKGDIPEGYSVSREKKERFSLILESASTNQTSMYLCASTLVGGRETQYFGPGTRLLVL.

The V call is TRBV6-2 or TRBV6-3, the J call TRBJ1-1; D uncertain. The CDR3 is 8 residues long. The germline gives CDR1 MNHEY, CDR2 SVGEGT. Trimming removed 10 bases at V and 10 bases at J, with 7 bases between. The CDR3 DNA follows: TGTGCCACCGGAACAGCTTTCTTT. Amino acid sequence: CATGTAFF.

The chain employs TRBV5-1 and TRBJ2-2, with 9 bases fitting TRBD2. In germline, CDR1 is SGHRS, CDR2 YFSETQ. This CDR3 spans 18 amino acids. Trimming at V came to 1 base and at J to 4 bases, leaving 11 bases not matched to a gene. The CDR3 spells CASSLYTSGGRVTGELFF. The DNA of the CDR3 is TGCGCCAGCAGCTTGTACACAAGCGGGGGGCGAGTCACCGGGGAGCTGTTTTTT.